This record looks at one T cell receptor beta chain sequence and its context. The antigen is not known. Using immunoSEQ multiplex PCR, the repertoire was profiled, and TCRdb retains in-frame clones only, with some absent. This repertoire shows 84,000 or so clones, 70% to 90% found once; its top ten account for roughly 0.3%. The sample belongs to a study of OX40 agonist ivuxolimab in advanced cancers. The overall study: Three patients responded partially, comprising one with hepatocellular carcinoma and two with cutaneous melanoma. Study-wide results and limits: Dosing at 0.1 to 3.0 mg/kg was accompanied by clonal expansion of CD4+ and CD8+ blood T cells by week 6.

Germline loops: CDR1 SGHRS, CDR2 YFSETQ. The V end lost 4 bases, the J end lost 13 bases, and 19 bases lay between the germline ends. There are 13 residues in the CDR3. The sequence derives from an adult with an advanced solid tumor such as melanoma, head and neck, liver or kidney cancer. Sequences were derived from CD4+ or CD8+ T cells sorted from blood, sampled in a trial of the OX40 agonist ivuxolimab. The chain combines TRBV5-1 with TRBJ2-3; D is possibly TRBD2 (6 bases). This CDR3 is CASSPSGFGFEYF. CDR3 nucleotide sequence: TGCGCCAGCAGCCCCAGCGGGTTCGGATTCGAGTATTTT.